The 29 T cell receptor beta chains in this list originate from one sample, sequenced in a study of identical twins' blood T cells. Each CDR3 protein gets one entry after TCRdb re-called the 5' RACE reads with MiXCR. The sample shows 400,000 or so distinct CDR3 sequences, 28% of them seen only once. The sequenced sample was PBMCs. These receptors all stem from a woman aged 18-55 years in good health.

This clonotype appeared a few times. The chain uses TRBV3-1 and TRBJ1-2, with D unresolved. This CDR3 region has 12 residues. Germline CDR1 is LGHDT and CDR2 is YNNKEL (reference sequence). V shed 1 base and J shed 5 bases, with 5 bases lying between them. The CDR3, as DNA: TGTGCCAGCAGCCAAGTGTCTTATGGCTACACCTTC. Translated, it gives CASSQVSYGYTF.

With respect to this clonotype: One end of the junction does not line up with germline, which may come from a read error. V and J are TRBV6-4 and TRBJ2-3, with D perhaps matching TRBD1 (5 bases). Per the germline V gene, CDR1 is MRHNA and CDR2 is SNTAGT. This CDR3 region has 18 residues. The CDR3 DNA is TGTGCCAGCGTGATTCACGCAGGACCTAACGGAAAGACAGATACGCATTATTTT. This translates into CASVIHAGPNGKTDTHYF.

This clonotype was counted between two and nine times. The chain is built from TRBV7-2 and TRBJ1-2; D call uncertain. Trimming took 1 base from V and 0 from J, leaving 9 bases between them. Germline V gene lookup returns CDR1 SGHTA and CDR2 FQGNSA. The CDR3 sequence is 15 residues long. CDR3 sequence reads: CASSLGRRTNYGYTF. The CDR3, as DNA: TGTGCCAGCAGCTTAGGTCGCAGGACTAACTATGGCTACACCTTC.

This clonotype was seen ten or more times. The J gene is TRBJ2-7, the V gene TRBV27; D not resolved. Germline CDR1 is MNHEY and CDR2 is SMNVEV (reference sequence). The V and J ends lost 6 bases and 3 bases respectively, with 6 bases between them. CDR3 length: 11 residues. CDR3 sequence: CASSNYYEQYF. The CDR3 DNA reads TGTGCCAGCAGCAACTACTACGAGCAGTACTTC.

This clonotype has more than one count but fewer than ten. The rearrangement joins TRBV9 to TRBJ1-2; maybe TRBD1 (6 bases). Germline V gene lookup returns CDR1 SGDLS and CDR2 YYNGEE. The V and J ends lost 4 bases and 7 bases respectively, with 14 bases between them. CDR3 size: 13 residues. CDR3 nucleotides: TGTGCCAGCAGCACCGGGACATTCTTTGGCTACACCTTC. Translating gives CASSTGTFFGYTF. The full variable domain, with the rest looked up from reference TRBV9 and TRBJ1-2, is DSGVTQTPKHLITATGQRVTLRCSPRSGDLSVYWYQQSLDQGLQFLIQYYNGEERAKGNILERFSAQQFPDLHSELNLSSLELGDSALYFCASSTGTFFGYTFGSGTRLTVV.

The CDR3 region has the DNA TGCAGCGCGGGGACAGGGGGCGATGAAAAACTGTTTTTT. Its protein product is CSAGTGGDEKLFF. The J gene is TRBJ1-4, the V gene TRBV29-1, with 12 bases aligning to TRBD1. This CDR3 has 13 amino acids. The germline V gene encodes CDR1 SQVTM and CDR2 ANQGSEA. The trim removed 7 bases at V and 6 bases at J, leaving 3 bases unmatched.

This clonotype was seen a handful of times. J is TRBJ1-1 and V is TRBV29-1; D not certain. This CDR3 is built from 13 residues. Trimming took 4 bases from V and 6 from J, leaving 15 bases between them. The germline V gene encodes CDR1 SQVTM and CDR2 ANQGSEA. The CDR3 is CSVGSGGRSEAFF. CDR3 coding DNA: TGCAGCGTTGGATCGGGAGGGAGGTCTGAAGCTTTCTTT.

This clonotype was observed at least ten times. The CDR3 sequence: CASRADGNTEAFF. CDR3 DNA sequence: TGTGCCAGCAGAGCTGACGGGAACACTGAAGCTTTCTTT. The chain uses TRBV2 and TRBJ1-1; D call uncertain. This CDR3 spans 13 amino acids. Looked up from germline, CDR1 is SNHLY and CDR2 is FYNNEI. Trimming left V 6 bases short and J 1 base short, with 9 bases between.

This clonotype was recorded a few times. This chain connects TRBV29-1 to TRBJ1-3; a weak D match, TRBD1 (6 bases). This CDR3 has 13 residues. V lost 7 bases and J 4 bases, leaving 14 bases between the germline ends. CDR1 and CDR2 (germline): SQVTM, ANQGSEA. Here the CDR3 DNA reads TGCAGCGCCACAGGGTACGCAGGAAACACCATATATTTT. Encoded protein: CSATGYAGNTIYF.

This clonotype was counted between two and nine times. The V and J genes are TRBV5-1 and TRBJ2-2, with D maybe TRBD2 (6 bases). There are 16 residues in the CDR3. The V and J ends lost 1 base and 4 bases respectively, with 14 bases between them. Germline loops: CDR1 SGHRS, CDR2 YFSETQ. The CDR3 region is CASSLSGGASTGELFF. CDR3 bases: TGCGCCAGCAGCTTGAGCGGAGGGGCCAGCACCGGGGAGCTGTTTTTT.

This rearrangement joins TRBV6-2 or TRBV6-3 to TRBJ1-1; D is possibly TRBD1 (5 bases). Germline CDR1 is MNHEY and CDR2 is SVGEGT. V was clipped by 3 bases and J by 8 bases, with 10 bases between them. The CDR3 contains 12 residues. The CDR3 DNA reads TGTGCCAGCAGTTATGAAGGGGCAGAAGCTTTCTTT. Translated: CASSYEGAEAFF.

Ten or more counts support this clonotype. This sequence joins TRBV29-1 and TRBJ1-2, with D uncertain. Germline V lookup: CDR1 SQVTM, CDR2 ANQGSEA. V lost 2 bases, J lost 7 bases, and 11 bases lay in between. The CDR3 consists of 12 residues. This CDR3 is CSVENTMRGYTF. CDR3 nucleotides: TGCAGCGTTGAAAACACGATGCGTGGCTACACCTTC.

This clonotype was recorded a few times. The chain is built from TRBV20-1 and TRBJ1-2; D is perhaps TRBD1 (5 bases). With 6 bases removed from V and 5 bases from J, the gap between germline ends came to 13 bases. Germline CDR1 is DFQATT and CDR2 is SNEGSKA (reference sequence). CDR3 length: 12 residues. Here the CDR3 DNA reads TGCAGTGCCGGGGACCCACTATATGGCTACACCTTC. Translation: CSAGDPLYGYTF.

This chain links TRBV28 with TRBJ1-2, with a tentative D call TRBD1 (5 bases). Between the trimmed V and J ends, which lost 7 bases and 4 bases, there was a span of 13 bases. Germline values: CDR1 MDHEN, CDR2 SYDVKM. The CDR3 is 13 residues long. CDR3 loop: CASKPLTAYGYTF. As DNA, the CDR3 is TGTGCCAGCAAACCCTTGACAGCCTATGGCTACACCTTC.

J is TRBJ1-2 and V is TRBV12-3 or TRBV12-4, with a tentative D call TRBD1 (6 bases). The CDR3 sequence is 14 residues long. V lost 4 bases to trimming and J lost 8 bases, with 17 bases between them. CDR3 amino acids: CASSSPGQIRGYTF. CDR3 nucleotides: TGTGCCAGCAGTTCTCCTGGACAGATTCGCGGCTACACCTTC.

This clonotype was counted only a few times. The chain uses TRBV20-1 and TRBJ2-7; possible D gene TRBD2, 6 bases. V was pared by 5 bases and J by 0 bases, with 14 bases between. Per the germline V gene, CDR1 is DFQATT and CDR2 is SNEGSKA (reference sequence). There are 14 residues in the CDR3. CDR3 sequence (DNA): TGCAGTGCTTCCCGGGACGGGAGCTCCTACGAGCAGTACTTC. This codes for CSASRDGSSYEQYF.

In this sample, this clonotype turned up a few times. The rearrangement uses TRBV10-3 and TRBJ1-3; the D gene is possibly TRBD1 (5 bases). CDR1 ENHRY and CDR2 SYGVKD come from the germline V gene. The V end was cut by 8 bases, the J end by 2 bases, with 10 bases between. The CDR3 sequence is 13 residues long. CDR3 region: CAIRFRAGNTIYF. The CDR3 DNA follows: TGTGCCATCCGATTCAGGGCTGGAAACACCATATATTTT.

Regarding this clonotype: Relative to the germline gene, one junction end is altered; a read error may explain this. The chain couples TRBV7-8 to TRBJ1-2, with a possible D match to TRBD1 (6 bases). The CDR3 runs 17 residues. Germline V gene sequence: CDR1 SGHVS, CDR2 FQNEAQ. The CDR3 DNA sequence: TGTGCCAGCAGATTAGCATCGGGGGGCATCTCTAACTATGGCTACACCTTC. Residues: CASRLASGGISNYGYTF.

This clonotype has at least ten counts. The V and J genes are TRBV29-1 and TRBJ2-3, with a possible D match to TRBD2 (6 bases). The V and J ends lost 4 bases and 0 bases respectively, with 14 bases between them. There are 15 residues in the CDR3. Per germline, CDR1 SQVTM and CDR2 ANQGSEA. The CDR3 here is CSVVAGSESTDTQYF. The CDR3 region has the DNA TGCAGCGTTGTGGCCGGGAGCGAAAGCACAGATACGCAGTATTTT.

This clonotype was seen more than once but under ten times. The V gene is TRBV29-1, the J gene TRBJ1-1; no reliable D call. Germline CDR1 SQVTM, CDR2 ANQGSEA. CDR3 length equals 11 residues. The V end was cut by 4 bases, the J end by 6 bases, with 9 bases between. This chain's CDR3 is CSVVVAAEAFF. The CDR3 DNA is TGCAGCGTTGTCGTGGCAGCTGAAGCTTTCTTT.

The chain combines TRBV29-1 with TRBJ2-3; possibly TRBD1 for D (5 bases). Germline CDR1 reads SQVTM; CDR2 reads ANQGSEA. V was cut by 4 bases and J by 7 bases, with 12 bases left in between. This CDR3 contains 12 residues. The CDR3 DNA sequence: TGCAGCGTTGGGGGCCACCCGAATACGCAGTATTTT. Its translation is CSVGGHPNTQYF.

The chain combines TRBV14 with TRBJ1-1, with D unclear. Trimming pared 6 bases from V and 4 bases from J, leaving 9 bases between. CDR3 length: 12 amino acids. CDR1 and CDR2 (germline): SGHDN, FVKESK. CDR3 residues: CASRALTTEAFF. DNA for the CDR3: TGTGCCAGCAGGGCCCTTACCACTGAAGCTTTCTTT.

About this clonotype itself: A much larger clone lies a single base off, so this may be a read error. This chain joins TRBV9 and TRBJ1-1, with TRBD1 as a possible D gene (6 bases). Trimming took off 4 bases at V and 6 bases at J, with 16 bases between the two ends. Germline V lookup: CDR1 SGDLS, CDR2 YYNGEE. The CDR3 is 14 residues long. The CDR3: CASSPVGGISEAFF. CDR3 in DNA: TGTGCCAGCAGCCCCGTGGGGGGCATATCTGAAGCTTTCTTT.

The chain is built from TRBV7-9 and TRBJ2-1; TRBD2 aligns across 7 bases. Germline-derived CDR1 and CDR2 are SEHNR and FQNEAQ (reference sequence). V was clipped by 2 bases and J by 6 bases; unmatched bases: 1. The length of the CDR3 is 13 residues. CDR3 nucleotides: TGTGCCAGCAGCTTATCTAGCGGCAATGAGCAGTTCTTC. Its protein product is CASSLSSGNEQFF.

This clonotype was observed many times. The rearrangement links TRBV11-2 to TRBJ2-1; no firm D call. Per germline, CDR1 SGHAT and CDR2 FQNNGV. This CDR3 is 12 amino acids long. Between the trimmed V and J ends, which lost 8 bases and 3 bases, there was a span of 8 bases. The CDR3 here is CASGQNYNEQFF. The CDR3 nucleotides are TGTGCCAGCGGGCAGAACTACAATGAGCAGTTCTTC.

The rearrangement joins TRBV7-9 to TRBJ2-3, with D possibly TRBD1 on 6 matching bases. V was clipped by 5 bases and J by 12 bases, with 18 bases between them. The CDR3 contains 13 residues. Per the germline V gene, CDR1 is SEHNR and CDR2 is FQNEAQ (reference sequence). CDR3 DNA: TGTGCCAGCAGCCTGATTCAGGGGAGCGGACAGTATTTT. Translation: CASSLIQGSGQYF. Full variable domain (outside the CDR3, taken from reference TRBV7-9 and TRBJ2-3): DTGVSQNPRHKITKRGQNVTFRCDPISEHNRLYWYRQTLGQGPEFLTYFQNEAQLEKSRLLSDRFSAERPKGSFSTLEIQRTEQGDSAMYLCASSLIQGSGQYFGPGTRLTVL.

The chain employs TRBV20-1 and TRBJ2-2; D gene unclear. The V gene's germline CDR1 is DFQATT and CDR2 SNEGSKA (reference sequence). The CDR3 runs 13 residues. V was trimmed by 1 base and J by 6 bases, leaving 9 bases between them. In nucleotides, the CDR3 is TGCAGTGCTAGAGTTCGTGGGGCCGGGGAGCTGTTTTTT. Translated: CSARVRGAGELFF.

Written as DNA, the CDR3 is TGCGCCAGCAGCTTCCGGACAGGGGGCAACGAGCAGTACTTC. Translating gives CASSFRTGGNEQYF. This rearrangement joins TRBV5-1 to TRBJ2-7; 11 nucleotides line up with TRBD1. In germline, CDR1 is SGHRS, CDR2 YFSETQ. The J segment lost 5 bases and the V segment lost 2 bases, leaving 3 bases of the junction unmatched. The CDR3 has 14 amino acids.

This clonotype was counted only a few times. The J gene is TRBJ2-1, the V gene TRBV12-3 or TRBV12-4; 9 nucleotides match TRBD2. The J segment lost 1 base and the V segment lost 7 bases, leaving 14 bases of the junction unmatched. CDR3 length: 18 residues. The CDR3 sequence is CASKNARLADFSYNEQFF. The CDR3 DNA sequence: TGTGCCAGCAAGAACGCGAGACTAGCGGATTTTTCCTACAATGAGCAGTTCTTC.